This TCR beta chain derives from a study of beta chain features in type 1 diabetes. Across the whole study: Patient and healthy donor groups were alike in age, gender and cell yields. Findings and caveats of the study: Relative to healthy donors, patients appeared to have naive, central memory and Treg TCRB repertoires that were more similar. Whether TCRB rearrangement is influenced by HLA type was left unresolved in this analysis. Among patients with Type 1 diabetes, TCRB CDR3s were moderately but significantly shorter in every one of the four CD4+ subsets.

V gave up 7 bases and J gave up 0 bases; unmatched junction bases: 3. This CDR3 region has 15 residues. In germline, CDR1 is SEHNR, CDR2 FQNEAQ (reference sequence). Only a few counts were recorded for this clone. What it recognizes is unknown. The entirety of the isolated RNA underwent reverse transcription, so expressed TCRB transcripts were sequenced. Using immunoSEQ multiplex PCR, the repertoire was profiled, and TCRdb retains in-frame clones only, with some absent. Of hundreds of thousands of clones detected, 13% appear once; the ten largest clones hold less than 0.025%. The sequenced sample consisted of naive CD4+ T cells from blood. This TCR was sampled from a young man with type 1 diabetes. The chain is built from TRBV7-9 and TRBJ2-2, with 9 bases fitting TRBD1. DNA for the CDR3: TGTGCCAGCACCCGGGACAGGGCGAACACCGGGGAGCTGTTTTTT. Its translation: CASTRDRANTGELFF. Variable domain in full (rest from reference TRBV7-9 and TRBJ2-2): DTGVSQNPRHKITKRGQNVTFRCDPISEHNRLYWYRQTLGQGPEFLTYFQNEAQLEKSRLLSDRFSAERPKGSFSTLEIQRTEQGDSAMYLCASTRDRANTGELFFGEGSRLTVL.